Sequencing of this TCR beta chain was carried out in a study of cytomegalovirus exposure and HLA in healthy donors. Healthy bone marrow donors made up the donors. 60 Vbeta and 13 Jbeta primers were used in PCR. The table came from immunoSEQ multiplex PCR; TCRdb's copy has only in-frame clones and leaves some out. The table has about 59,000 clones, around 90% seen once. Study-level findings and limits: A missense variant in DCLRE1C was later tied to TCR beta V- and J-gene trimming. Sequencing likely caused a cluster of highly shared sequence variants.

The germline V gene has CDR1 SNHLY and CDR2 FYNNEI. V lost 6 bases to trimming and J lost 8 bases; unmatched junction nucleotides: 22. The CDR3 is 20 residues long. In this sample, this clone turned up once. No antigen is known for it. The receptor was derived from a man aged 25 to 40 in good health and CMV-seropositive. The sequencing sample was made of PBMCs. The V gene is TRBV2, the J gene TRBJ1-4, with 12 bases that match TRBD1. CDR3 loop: CASSPTKPRDRGLRGEKLFF. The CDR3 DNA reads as TGTGCCAGCAGCCCTACCAAACCCCGGGACAGGGGGCTTCGAGGAGAAAAACTGTTTTTT. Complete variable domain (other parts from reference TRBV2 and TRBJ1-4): EPEVTQTPSHQVTQMGQEVILRCVPISNHLYFYWYRQILGQKVEFLVSFYNNEISEKSEIFDDQFSVERPDGSNFTLKIRSTKLEDSAMYFCASSPTKPRDRGLRGEKLFFGSGTQLSVL.